The 9 T cell receptor beta chains below were found in one sample sequenced in a study of Tregs in tolerant kidney transplant recipients. Sequencing was performed with immunoSEQ multiplex PCR; in TCRdb, only in-frame clones are kept and a portion is missing. Of roughly 69,000 clones listed, nearly 98% are singletons. Sequenced here: Tregs from blood, sampled before the transplant. The receptors shown here come from a human donor who received a combined kidney and bone marrow transplant.

CDR3 DNA: TGTGCCAGCAGTAGACTGGAGGGATTTGGCTACACCTTC. This translates into CASSRLEGFGYTF. The rearrangement links TRBV6-5 to TRBJ1-2; unclear D gene. Germline V gene data show CDR1 as MNHEY and CDR2 as SVGAGI. The V and J ends lost 5 bases and 7 bases respectively, with 14 bases between them. The CDR3 extends over 13 amino acids.

The chain uses TRBV29-1 and TRBJ2-5; 8 bases map to TRBD2. Germline V gene lookup returns CDR1 SQVTM and CDR2 ANQGSEA. The CDR3 loop spans 16 amino acids. The ends lost 4 bases at V and 3 bases at J; junction bases unmatched: 13. CDR3 protein: CSVVITGLAGKETQYF. CDR3 DNA: TGCAGCGTTGTCATTACCGGGCTAGCGGGCAAAGAGACCCAGTACTTC.

The V and J genes are TRBV18 and TRBJ2-6; unclear D gene. The CDR3 has 19 residues. Trimming took 0 bases from V and 0 from J, leaving 15 bases between them. Germline CDR1 KGHSH, CDR2 LQKENI. CDR3 sequence: CASSPPTQDYASGANVLTF. Written as DNA, the CDR3 is TGTGCCAGCTCACCACCTACTCAGGATTATGCCTCTGGGGCCAACGTCCTGACTTTC.

This chain links TRBV7-9 with TRBJ2-7; 8 nucleotides align to TRBD1. Looked up from germline, CDR1 is SEHNR and CDR2 is FQNEAQ (reference sequence). The J segment lost 3 bases and the V segment lost 5 bases, leaving 6 bases of the junction unmatched. This CDR3 has 14 residues. This CDR3 reads CASSHRDRNYEQYF. DNA for the CDR3: TGTGCCAGCAGCCACCGGGACAGGAACTACGAGCAGTACTTC.

The rearrangement uses TRBV9 and TRBJ2-2, with D possibly TRBD1 on 6 matching bases. Trimming took 3 bases from V and 3 from J, leaving 12 bases between them. CDR1 and CDR2 (germline): SGDLS, YYNGEE. The CDR3 runs to 15 residues. CDR3 in amino acids: CASSADSYHTGELFF. The DNA for the CDR3 is TGTGCCAGCAGCGCGGACAGCTATCACACCGGGGAGCTGTTTTTT.

The rearrangement joins TRBV6-5 to TRBJ1-1; D gene unclear. This CDR3 is 11 amino acids long. The ends were cut back, 5 bases at V and 11 bases at J, with 12 bases in the middle. Per the germline V gene, CDR1 is MNHEY and CDR2 is SVGAGI. The CDR3 DNA reads as TGTGCCAGCAGTAACCAGGTCCACGCTTTCTTT. As protein: CASSNQVHAFF.

V usage is TRBV18 and J usage is TRBJ2-7; D uncertain. Per the germline V gene, CDR1 is KGHSH and CDR2 is LQKENI. CDR3 length equals 13 residues. Trimming removed 6 bases at V and 2 bases at J, with 11 bases between. CDR3 coding DNA: TGTGCCAGCTCCCAACGAGGCCCCTACGAGCAGTACTTC. It encodes CASSQRGPYEQYF.

V is TRBV7-6 and J is TRBJ2-3; tentatively, D is TRBD1 (5 bases). This CDR3 spans 16 amino acids. V gave up 3 bases and J gave up 6 bases, with 19 bases separating them. CDR1 is SGHVS and CDR2 is FNYEAQ in the germline V gene. The CDR3 sequence is CASSFGQLPSLDTQYF. The CDR3 DNA is TGTGCCAGCAGCTTTGGACAACTTCCCTCATTGGATACGCAGTATTTT.

The gene calls are TRBV5-1 and TRBJ2-1; D is perhaps TRBD2 (6 bases). This CDR3 is built from 15 residues. Trimming shortened V by 4 bases and J by 3 bases, and 14 bases separated the two germline ends. Germline CDR1 and CDR2: SGHRS and YFSETQ. Here the CDR3 reads CASSGEPGDYNEQFF. The DNA for the CDR3 is TGCGCCAGCAGCGGGGAGCCGGGGGACTACAATGAGCAGTTCTTC.